This T cell receptor (beta chain) was captured in a study of cytomegalovirus exposure and HLA in healthy donors. Notes on the study in general: A few CMV-associated chains proved CMV antigen-specific in vitro. Published work reported that the classifier diagnosed cytomegalovirus status with high specificity and sensitivity.

The table came from immunoSEQ multiplex PCR; TCRdb's copy has only in-frame clones and leaves some out. In the table there are approximately 300,000 clones, approximately 90% of which are singletons. The donors were part of the validation cohort, which consisted of more than 90 subjects and was separate from the first cohort of about 650 subjects. As concerns this clone: Its antigen is unknown.

Trimming at V came to 2 bases and at J to 3 bases, leaving 9 bases not matched to a gene. CDR3 length equals 16 residues. Germline V gene sequence: CDR1 SGDLS, CDR2 YYNGEE. Material: PBMCs. The chain couples TRBV9 to TRBJ1-2; 8 bases line up with TRBD1. The TCR was taken from a woman in her 30s in good health and CMV-seropositive. CDR3 DNA sequence: TGTGCCAGCAGCGTGGGAGGACAGGGTAAGGACTATGGCTACACCTTC. It specifies CASSVGGQGKDYGYTF.